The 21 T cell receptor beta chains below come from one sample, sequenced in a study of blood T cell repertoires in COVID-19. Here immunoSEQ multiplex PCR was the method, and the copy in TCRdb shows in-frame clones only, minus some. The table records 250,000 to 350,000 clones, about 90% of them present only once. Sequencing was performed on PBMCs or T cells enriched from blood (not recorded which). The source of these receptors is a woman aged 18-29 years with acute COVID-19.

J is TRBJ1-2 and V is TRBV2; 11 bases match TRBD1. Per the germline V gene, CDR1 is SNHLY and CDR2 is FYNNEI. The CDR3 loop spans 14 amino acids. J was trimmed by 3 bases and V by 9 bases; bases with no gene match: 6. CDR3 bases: TGTGCCAGTAACGGACAGGGGGCTGACTATGGCTACACCTTC. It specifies CASNGQGADYGYTF.

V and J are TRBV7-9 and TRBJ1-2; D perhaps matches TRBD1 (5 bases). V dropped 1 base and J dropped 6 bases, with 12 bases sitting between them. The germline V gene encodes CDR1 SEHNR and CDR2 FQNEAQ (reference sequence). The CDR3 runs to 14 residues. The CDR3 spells CASSLGGGSHGYTF. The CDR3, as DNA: TGTGCCAGCAGCTTAGGTGGGGGGTCCCATGGCTACACCTTC.

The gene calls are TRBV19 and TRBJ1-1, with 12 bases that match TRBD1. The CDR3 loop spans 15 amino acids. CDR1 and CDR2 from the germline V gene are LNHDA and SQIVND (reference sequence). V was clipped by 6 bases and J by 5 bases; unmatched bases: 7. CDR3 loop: CASSRDRGQLTEAFF. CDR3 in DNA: TGTGCCAGTAGCCGGGACAGGGGGCAATTGACTGAAGCTTTCTTT. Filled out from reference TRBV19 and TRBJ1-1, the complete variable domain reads DGGITQSPKYLFRKEGQNVTLSCEQNLNHDAMYWYRQDPGQGLRLIYYSQIVNDFQKGDIAEGYSVSREKKESFPLTVTSAQKNPTAFYLCASSRDRGQLTEAFFGQGTRLTVV.

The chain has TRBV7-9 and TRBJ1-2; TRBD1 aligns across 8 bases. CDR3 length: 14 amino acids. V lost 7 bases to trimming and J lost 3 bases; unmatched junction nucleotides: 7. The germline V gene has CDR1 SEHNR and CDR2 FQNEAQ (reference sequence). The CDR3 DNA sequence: TGTGCCAGCACCCCGACAGGGGATCACTATGGCTACACCTTC. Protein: CASTPTGDHYGYTF.

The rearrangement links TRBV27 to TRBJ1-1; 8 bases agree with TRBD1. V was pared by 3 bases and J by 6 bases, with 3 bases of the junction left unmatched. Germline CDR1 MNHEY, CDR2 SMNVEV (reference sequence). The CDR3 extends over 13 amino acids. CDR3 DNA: TGTGCCAGCAGTTTCAACAGGGGGGCTGAAGCTTTCTTT. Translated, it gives CASSFNRGAEAFF.

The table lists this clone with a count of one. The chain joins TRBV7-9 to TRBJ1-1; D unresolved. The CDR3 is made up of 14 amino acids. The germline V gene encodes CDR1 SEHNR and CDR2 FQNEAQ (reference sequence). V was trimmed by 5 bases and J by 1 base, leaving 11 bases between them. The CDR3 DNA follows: TGTGCCAGCAGCCGAGAGGAGTGGAACACTGAAGCTTTCTTT. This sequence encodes CASSREEWNTEAFF.

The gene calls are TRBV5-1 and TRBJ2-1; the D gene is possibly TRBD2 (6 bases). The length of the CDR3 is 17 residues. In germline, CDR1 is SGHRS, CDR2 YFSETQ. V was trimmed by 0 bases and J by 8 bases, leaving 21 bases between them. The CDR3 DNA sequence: TGCGCCAGCAGCTTGGCCATTCTGACTAGTATTATCGATGAGCAGTTCTTC. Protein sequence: CASSLAILTSIIDEQFF.

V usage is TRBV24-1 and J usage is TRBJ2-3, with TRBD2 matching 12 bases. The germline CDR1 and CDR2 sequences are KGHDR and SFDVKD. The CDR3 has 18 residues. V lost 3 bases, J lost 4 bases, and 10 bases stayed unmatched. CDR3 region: CATSDPLTSGSPPDTQYF. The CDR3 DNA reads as TGTGCCACCAGTGATCCACTGACTAGCGGGAGTCCCCCAGATACGCAGTATTTT.

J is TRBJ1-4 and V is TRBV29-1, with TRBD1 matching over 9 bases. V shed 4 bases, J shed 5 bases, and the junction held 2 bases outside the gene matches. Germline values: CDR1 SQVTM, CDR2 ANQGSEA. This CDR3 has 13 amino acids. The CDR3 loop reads CSVGGTGNEKLFF. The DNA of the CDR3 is TGCAGCGTTGGCGGGACAGGGAATGAAAAACTGTTTTTT. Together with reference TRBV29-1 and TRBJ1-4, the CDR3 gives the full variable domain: SAVISQKPSRDICQRGTSLTIQCQVDSQVTMMFWYRQQPGQSLTLIATANQGSEATYESGFVIDKFPISRPNLTFSTLTVSNMSPEDSSIYLCSVGGTGNEKLFFGSGTQLSVL.

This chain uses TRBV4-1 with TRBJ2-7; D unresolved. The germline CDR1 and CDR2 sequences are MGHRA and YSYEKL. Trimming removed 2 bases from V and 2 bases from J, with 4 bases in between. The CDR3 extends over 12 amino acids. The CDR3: CASSQTAYEQYF. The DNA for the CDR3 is TGCGCCAGCAGCCAAACAGCCTACGAGCAGTACTTC.

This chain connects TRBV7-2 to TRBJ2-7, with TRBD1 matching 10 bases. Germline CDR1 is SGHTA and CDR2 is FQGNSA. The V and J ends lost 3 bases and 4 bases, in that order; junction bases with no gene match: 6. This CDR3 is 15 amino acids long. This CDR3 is CASSFRQGAEYEQYF. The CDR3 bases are TGTGCCAGCAGCTTTCGACAGGGGGCTGAGTACGAGCAGTACTTC.

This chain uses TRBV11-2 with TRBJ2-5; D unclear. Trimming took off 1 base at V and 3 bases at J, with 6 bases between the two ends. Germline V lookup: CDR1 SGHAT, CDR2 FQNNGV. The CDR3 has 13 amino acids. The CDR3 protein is CASSLVREETQYF. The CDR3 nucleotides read TGTGCCAGCAGCTTAGTTCGGGAAGAGACCCAGTACTTC.

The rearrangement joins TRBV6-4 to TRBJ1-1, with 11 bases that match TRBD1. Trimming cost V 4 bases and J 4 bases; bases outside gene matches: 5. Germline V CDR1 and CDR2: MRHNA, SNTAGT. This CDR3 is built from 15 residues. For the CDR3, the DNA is TGTGCCAGCAGTGTTGGGACAGGGGGAGGCACTGAAGCTTTCTTT. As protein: CASSVGTGGGTEAFF.

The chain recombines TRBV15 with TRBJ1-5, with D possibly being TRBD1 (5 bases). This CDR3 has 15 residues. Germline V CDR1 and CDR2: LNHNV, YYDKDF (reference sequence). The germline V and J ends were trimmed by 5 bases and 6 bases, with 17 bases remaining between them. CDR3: CATSLNRWGGQPQHF. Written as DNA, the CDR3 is TGTGCCACCAGCCTCAACCGGTGGGGCGGTCAGCCCCAGCATTTT.

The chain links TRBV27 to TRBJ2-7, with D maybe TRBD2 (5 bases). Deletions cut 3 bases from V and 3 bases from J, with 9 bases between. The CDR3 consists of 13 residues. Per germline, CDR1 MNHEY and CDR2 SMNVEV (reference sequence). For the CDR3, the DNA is TGTGCCAGCAGTTTTAACCGGGACTACGAGCAGTACTTC. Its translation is CASSFNRDYEQYF.

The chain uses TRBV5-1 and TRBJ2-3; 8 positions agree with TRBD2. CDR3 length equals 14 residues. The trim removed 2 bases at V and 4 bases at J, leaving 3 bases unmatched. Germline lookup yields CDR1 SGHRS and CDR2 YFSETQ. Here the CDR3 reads CASSLPSGPDTQYF. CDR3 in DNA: TGCGCCAGCAGCTTACCTAGCGGGCCAGATACGCAGTATTTT.

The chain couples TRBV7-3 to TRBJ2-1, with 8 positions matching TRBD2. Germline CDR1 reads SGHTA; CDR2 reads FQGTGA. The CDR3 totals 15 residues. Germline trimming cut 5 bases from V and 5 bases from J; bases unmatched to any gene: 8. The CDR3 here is CASSRSGRGHNEQFF. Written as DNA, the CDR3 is TGTGCCAGCAGCAGAAGCGGGAGAGGCCACAATGAGCAGTTCTTC.

The CDR3 DNA reads as TGTGCCAGCACCCCAGGGGAACCTAATGAAAAACTGTTTTTT. Its translation: CASTPGEPNEKLFF. The chain couples TRBV9 to TRBJ1-4, with a possible D match to TRBD1 (6 bases). V was clipped by 6 bases and J by 3 bases, with 12 bases between them. The germline gives CDR1 SGDLS, CDR2 YYNGEE. This CDR3 spans 14 amino acids. Variable domain in full (rest from reference TRBV9 and TRBJ1-4): DSGVTQTPKHLITATGQRVTLRCSPRSGDLSVYWYQQSLDQGLQFLIQYYNGEERAKGNILERFSAQQFPDLHSELNLSSLELGDSALYFCASTPGEPNEKLFFGSGTQLSVL.

Here the CDR3 reads CASSLVSGSPTYEQYF. Written as DNA, the CDR3 is TGTGCCAGCAGCTTGGTGAGCGGGAGTCCTACCTACGAGCAGTACTTC. The V gene is TRBV7-9, the J gene TRBJ2-7; 8 nucleotides agree with TRBD2. Trimming removed 3 bases from V and 2 bases from J; junction bases left unmatched: 9. The germline CDR1 and CDR2 sequences are SEHNR and FQNEAQ (reference sequence). CDR3 length: 16 residues.

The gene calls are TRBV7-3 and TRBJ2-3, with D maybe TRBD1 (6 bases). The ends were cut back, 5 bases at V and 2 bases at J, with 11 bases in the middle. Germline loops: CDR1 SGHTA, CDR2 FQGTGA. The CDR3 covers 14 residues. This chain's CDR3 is CASSADRFTDTQYF. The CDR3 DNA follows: TGTGCCAGCAGCGCGGACAGATTCACAGATACGCAGTATTTT.

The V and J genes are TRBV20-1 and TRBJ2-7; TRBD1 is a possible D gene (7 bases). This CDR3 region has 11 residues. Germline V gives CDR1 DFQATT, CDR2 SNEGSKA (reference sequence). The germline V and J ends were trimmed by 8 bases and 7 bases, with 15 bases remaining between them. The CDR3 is CSSAPGGEQYF. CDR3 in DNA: TGCAGTTCCGCCCCAGGGGGGGAGCAGTACTTC.